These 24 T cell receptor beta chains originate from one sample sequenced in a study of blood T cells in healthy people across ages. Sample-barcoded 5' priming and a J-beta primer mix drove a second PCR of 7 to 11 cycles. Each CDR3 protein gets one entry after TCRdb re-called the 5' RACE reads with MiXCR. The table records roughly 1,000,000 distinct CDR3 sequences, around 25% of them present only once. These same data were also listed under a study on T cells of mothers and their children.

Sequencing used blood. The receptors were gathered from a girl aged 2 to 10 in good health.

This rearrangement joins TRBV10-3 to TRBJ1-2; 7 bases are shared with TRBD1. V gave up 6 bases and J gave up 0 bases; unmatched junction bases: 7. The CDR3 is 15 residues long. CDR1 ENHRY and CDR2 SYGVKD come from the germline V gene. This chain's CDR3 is CAIRPRDRANYGYTF. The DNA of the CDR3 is TGTGCCATCAGGCCCCGGGACAGAGCTAACTATGGCTACACCTTC.

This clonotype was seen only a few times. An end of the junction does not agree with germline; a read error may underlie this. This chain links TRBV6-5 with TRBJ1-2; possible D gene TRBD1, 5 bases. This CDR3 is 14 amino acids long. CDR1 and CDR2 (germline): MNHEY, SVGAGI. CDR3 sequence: CASHGARDGHGYTF. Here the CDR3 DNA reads TGCGCCAGCCATGGGGCCCGAGACGGGCATGGCTACACCTTC.

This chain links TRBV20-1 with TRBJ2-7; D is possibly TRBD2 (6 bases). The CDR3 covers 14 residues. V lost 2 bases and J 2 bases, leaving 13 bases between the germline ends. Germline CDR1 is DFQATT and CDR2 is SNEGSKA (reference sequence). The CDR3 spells CSARWGGAAYEQYF. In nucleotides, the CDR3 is TGCAGTGCTAGATGGGGCGGGGCAGCCTACGAGCAGTACTTC.

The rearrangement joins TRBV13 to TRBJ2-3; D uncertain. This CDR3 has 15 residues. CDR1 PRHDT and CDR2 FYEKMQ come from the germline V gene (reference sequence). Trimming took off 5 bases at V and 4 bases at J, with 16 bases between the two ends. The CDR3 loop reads CASSLPSRSADTQYF. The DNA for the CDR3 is TGTGCCAGCAGCCTCCCTTCGAGGAGCGCAGATACGCAGTATTTT.

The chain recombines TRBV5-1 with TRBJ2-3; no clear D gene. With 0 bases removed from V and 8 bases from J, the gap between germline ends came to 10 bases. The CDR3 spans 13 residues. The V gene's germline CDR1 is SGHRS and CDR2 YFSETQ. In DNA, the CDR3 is TGCGCCAGCAGCTTGGACTCCACGGGTACGCAGTATTTT. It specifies CASSLDSTGTQYF.

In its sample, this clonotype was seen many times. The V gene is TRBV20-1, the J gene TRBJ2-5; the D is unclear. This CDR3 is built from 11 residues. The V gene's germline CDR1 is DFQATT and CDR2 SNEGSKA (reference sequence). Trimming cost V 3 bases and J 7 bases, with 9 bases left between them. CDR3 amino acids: CSASPDLTQYF. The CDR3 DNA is TGCAGTGCTAGTCCTGACCTGACCCAGTACTTC.

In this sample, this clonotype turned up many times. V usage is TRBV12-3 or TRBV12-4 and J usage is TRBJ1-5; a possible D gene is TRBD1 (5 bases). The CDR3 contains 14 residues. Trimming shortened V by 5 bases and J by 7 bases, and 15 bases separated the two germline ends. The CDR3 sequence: CASSVEGLQQPQHF. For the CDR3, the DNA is TGTGCCAGCAGTGTGGAGGGACTACAACAGCCCCAGCATTTT.

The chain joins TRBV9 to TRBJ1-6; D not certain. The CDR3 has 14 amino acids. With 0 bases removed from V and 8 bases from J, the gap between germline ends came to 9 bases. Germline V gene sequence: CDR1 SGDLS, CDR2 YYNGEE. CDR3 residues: CASSVGGKDSPLHF. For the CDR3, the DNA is TGTGCCAGCAGCGTAGGTGGGAAGGATTCACCCCTCCACTTT.

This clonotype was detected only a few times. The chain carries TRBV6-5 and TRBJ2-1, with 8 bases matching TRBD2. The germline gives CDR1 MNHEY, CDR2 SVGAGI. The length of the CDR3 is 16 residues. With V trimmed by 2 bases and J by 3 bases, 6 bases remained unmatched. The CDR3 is CASSYGGLAGYNEQFF. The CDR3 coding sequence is TGTGCCAGCAGTTACGGGGGGCTAGCGGGCTACAATGAGCAGTTCTTC.

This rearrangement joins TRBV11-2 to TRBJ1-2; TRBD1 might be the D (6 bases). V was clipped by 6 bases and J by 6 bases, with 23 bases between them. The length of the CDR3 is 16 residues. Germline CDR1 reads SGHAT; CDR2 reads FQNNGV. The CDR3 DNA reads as TGTGCCAGCAGACGTACCGGGACACTGGTTAAGGATGGCTACACCTTC. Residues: CASRRTGTLVKDGYTF.

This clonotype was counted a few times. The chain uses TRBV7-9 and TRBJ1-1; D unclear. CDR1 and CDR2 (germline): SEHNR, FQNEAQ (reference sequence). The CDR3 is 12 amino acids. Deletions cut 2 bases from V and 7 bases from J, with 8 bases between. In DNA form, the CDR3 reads TGTGCCAGCAGCTTATCTGGGGTTGAAGCTTTCTTT. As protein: CASSLSGVEAFF.

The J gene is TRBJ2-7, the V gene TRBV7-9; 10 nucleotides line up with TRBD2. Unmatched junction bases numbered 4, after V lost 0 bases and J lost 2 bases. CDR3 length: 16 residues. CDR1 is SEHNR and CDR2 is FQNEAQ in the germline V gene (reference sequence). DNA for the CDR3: TGTGCCAGCAGCTTAGCCCTAGCGGGAGTGGCCTACGAGCAGTACTTC. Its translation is CASSLALAGVAYEQYF.

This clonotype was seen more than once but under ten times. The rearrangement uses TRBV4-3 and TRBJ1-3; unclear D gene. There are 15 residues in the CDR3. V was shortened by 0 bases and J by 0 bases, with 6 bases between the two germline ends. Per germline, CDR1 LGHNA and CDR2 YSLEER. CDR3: CASSQEGYSGNTIYF. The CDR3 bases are TGCGCCAGCAGCCAAGAAGGCTACTCTGGAAACACCATATATTTT.

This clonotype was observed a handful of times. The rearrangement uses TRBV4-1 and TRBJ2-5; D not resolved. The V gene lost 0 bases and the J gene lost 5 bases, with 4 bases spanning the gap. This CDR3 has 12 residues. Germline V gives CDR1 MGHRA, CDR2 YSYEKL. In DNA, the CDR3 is TGCGCCAGCAGCCAAGATTTTGAGACCCAGTACTTC. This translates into CASSQDFETQYF.

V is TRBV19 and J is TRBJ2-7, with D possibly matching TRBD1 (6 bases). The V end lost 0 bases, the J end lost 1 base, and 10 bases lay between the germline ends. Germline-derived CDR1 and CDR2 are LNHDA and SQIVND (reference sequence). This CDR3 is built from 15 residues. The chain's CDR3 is CASSIDVGQSYEQYF. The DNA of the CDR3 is TGTGCCAGTAGTATAGACGTCGGACAGTCCTACGAGCAGTACTTC.

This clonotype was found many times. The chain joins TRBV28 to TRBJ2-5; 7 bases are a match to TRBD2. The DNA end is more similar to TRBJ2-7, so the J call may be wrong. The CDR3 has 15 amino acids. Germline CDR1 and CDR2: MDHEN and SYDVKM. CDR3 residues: CASSLTGGFTYEQYF. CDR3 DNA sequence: TGTGCCAGCAGTCTCACGGGGGGTTTCACCTACGAGCAGTACTTC.

This CDR3 reads CASSQTGPGTDTQYF. In nucleotides, the CDR3 is TGTGCCAGCAGCCAGACAGGGCCGGGCACAGATACGCAGTATTTT. This sequence joins TRBV2 and TRBJ2-3; 7 bases are a match to TRBD1. Per germline, CDR1 SNHLY and CDR2 FYNNEI. This CDR3 region has 15 residues. V shed 6 bases and J 1 base; nucleotides not matched to a gene: 7.

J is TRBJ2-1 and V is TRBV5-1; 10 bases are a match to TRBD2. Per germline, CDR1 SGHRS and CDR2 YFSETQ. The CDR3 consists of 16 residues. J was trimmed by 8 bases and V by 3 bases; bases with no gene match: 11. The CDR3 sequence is CASSSSLAGEGYEQFF. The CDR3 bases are TGCGCCAGCAGCTCATCCCTAGCGGGAGAAGGGTATGAGCAGTTCTTC.

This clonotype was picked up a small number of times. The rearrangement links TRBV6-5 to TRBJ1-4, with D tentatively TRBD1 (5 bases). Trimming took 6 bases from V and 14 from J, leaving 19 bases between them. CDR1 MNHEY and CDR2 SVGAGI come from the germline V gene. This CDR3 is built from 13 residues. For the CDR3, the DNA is TGTGCCAGCAGCTCGGGACTCCTTGGTCCTCTGTTTTTT. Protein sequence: CASSSGLLGPLFF.

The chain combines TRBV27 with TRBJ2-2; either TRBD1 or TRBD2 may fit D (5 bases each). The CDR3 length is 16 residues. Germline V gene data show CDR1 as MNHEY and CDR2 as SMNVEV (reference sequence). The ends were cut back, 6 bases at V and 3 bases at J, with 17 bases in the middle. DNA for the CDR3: TGTGCCAGCAGCGGGACGCCTGCCTTGGACACCGGGGAGCTGTTTTTT. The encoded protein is CASSGTPALDTGELFF.

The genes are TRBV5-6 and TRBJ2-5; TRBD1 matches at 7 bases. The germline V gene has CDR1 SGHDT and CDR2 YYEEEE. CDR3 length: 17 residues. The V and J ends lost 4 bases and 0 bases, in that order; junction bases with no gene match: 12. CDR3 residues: CASSPDGYRGYQETQYF. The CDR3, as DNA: TGTGCCAGCAGCCCGGATGGGTACAGGGGATACCAAGAGACCCAGTACTTC.

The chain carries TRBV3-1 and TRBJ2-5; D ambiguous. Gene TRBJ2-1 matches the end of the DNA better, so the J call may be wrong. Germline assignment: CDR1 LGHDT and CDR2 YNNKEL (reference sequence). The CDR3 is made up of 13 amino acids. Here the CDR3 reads CASSQESRSEQFF. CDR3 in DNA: TGTGCCAGCAGCCAAGAAAGTCGCAGTGAGCAGTTCTTC.

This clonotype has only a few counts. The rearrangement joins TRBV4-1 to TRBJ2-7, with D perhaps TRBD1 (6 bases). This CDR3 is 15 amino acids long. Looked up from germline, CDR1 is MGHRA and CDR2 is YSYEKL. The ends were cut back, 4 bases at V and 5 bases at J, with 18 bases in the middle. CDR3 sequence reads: CASSPLGQLQNEQYF. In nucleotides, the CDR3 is TGCGCCAGCAGCCCCCTTGGACAGCTCCAGAACGAGCAGTACTTC.

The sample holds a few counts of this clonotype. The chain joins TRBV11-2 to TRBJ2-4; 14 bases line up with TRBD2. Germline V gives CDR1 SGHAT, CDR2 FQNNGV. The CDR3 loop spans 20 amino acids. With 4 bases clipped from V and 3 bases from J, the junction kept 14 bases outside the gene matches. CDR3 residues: CASSSWTGTSGRLDKNIQYF. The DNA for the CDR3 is TGTGCCAGCAGCTCGTGGACCGGGACTAGCGGGAGATTGGACAAAAACATTCAGTACTTC.